Following are 30 T cell receptor beta chains from one sample sequenced in a study of glioma-infiltrating T cells. Using RNA template, CDR3s of TCR alpha and beta were amplified with iRepertoire arm-PCR. Each CDR3 protein is one row after TCRdb ran MiXCR on the multiplex PCR reads. The sample records 44,000 or so distinct CDR3 sequences, about 22% being singletons. Sequencing was performed on glioma tissue, nonneoplastic brain tissue, or PBMCs (not recorded which). The source is a human donor with low-grade glioma or glioblastoma, undergoing nonglioma brain surgery, or in good health (not recorded which).

This clonotype was seen repeatedly, ten times or more. The J gene is TRBJ2-7, the V gene TRBV20-1; a weak D match, TRBD1 (6 bases). Germline values: CDR1 DFQATT, CDR2 SNEGSKA (reference sequence). V lost 6 bases and J 0 bases, leaving 12 bases between the germline ends. The CDR3 is made up of 13 amino acids. Here the CDR3 reads CSAGRQVSYEQYF. CDR3 sequence (DNA): TGCAGTGCCGGCCGACAGGTCTCCTACGAGCAGTACTTC.

By share of the sample, this clonotype is medium-sized. The gene calls are TRBV2 and TRBJ1-5; 7 positions match TRBD1. The length of the CDR3 is 14 residues. After removal of 6 bases from V and 5 bases from J, the junction contained 7 bases not matched to a gene. Germline V lookup: CDR1 SNHLY, CDR2 FYNNEI. Written as DNA, the CDR3 is TGTGCCAGCAGAGACAGGGCCGCTCATCAGCCCCAGCATTTT. This gives the protein CASRDRAAHQPQHF.

This clonotype occurred a few times. The V and J genes are TRBV4-1 and TRBJ2-5; TRBD2 matches 9 bases. The CDR3 has 16 residues. J gave up 2 bases and V 2 bases, and 6 bases lay outside the gene matches. CDR1 and CDR2 from the germline V gene are MGHRA and YSYEKL. CDR3 residues: CASSQQLTSGQETQYF. Here the CDR3 DNA reads TGCGCCAGCAGCCAACAACTGACTAGCGGACAAGAGACCCAGTACTTC.

Judged by abundance, this clonotype is medium-sized. The chain recombines TRBV6-2 or TRBV6-3 with TRBJ1-1; D is unclear. Trimming removed 2 bases from V and 1 base from J, with 5 bases in between. From germline, CDR1 is MNHEY and CDR2 SVGEGT. CDR3 length equals 13 residues. The chain's CDR3 is CASSYTENTEAFF. The CDR3 DNA sequence: TGTGCCAGCAGTTACACGGAGAACACTGAAGCTTTCTTT.

This clonotype appeared many times. The chain joins TRBV28 to TRBJ1-2; 7 positions match TRBD1. The CDR3 runs 12 residues. Germline V gives CDR1 MDHEN, CDR2 SYDVKM. The ends lost 6 bases at V and 5 bases at J; junction bases unmatched: 3. The CDR3 loop is CASRDREYGYTF. The CDR3 nucleotides are TGTGCCAGCAGAGACAGGGAGTATGGCTACACCTTC.

This clonotype has a single count. The chain uses TRBV28 and TRBJ2-1; 10 nucleotides line up with TRBD1. The germline V gene has CDR1 MDHEN and CDR2 SYDVKM. Trimming at V came to 6 bases and at J to 4 bases, leaving 6 bases not matched to a gene. This CDR3 has 15 amino acids. Here the CDR3 reads CASSQGTGVYNEQFF. The DNA of the CDR3 is TGTGCCAGCAGCCAAGGGACAGGGGTTTACAATGAGCAGTTCTTC.

This clonotype was counted ten times or more. This sequence joins TRBV15 and TRBJ2-5; perhaps TRBD2 as D (6 bases). CDR1 is LNHNV, CDR2 YYDKDF, per germline (reference sequence). V dropped 1 base and J dropped 5 bases, with 11 bases sitting between them. CDR3 length equals 14 residues. CDR3 DNA sequence: TGTGCCACCAGCAGAGTTGCGGGGACGGAGACCCAGTACTTC. This encodes CATSRVAGTETQYF.

The chain employs TRBV28 and TRBJ2-7, with D perhaps matching TRBD1 (6 bases). The CDR3 is 14 residues long. The V end was cut by 7 bases, the J end by 5 bases, with 18 bases between. Germline CDR1 MDHEN, CDR2 SYDVKM. CDR3 sequence reads: CASTRTAYSDEQYF. The CDR3 DNA sequence: TGTGCCAGCACCAGGACAGCGTATAGCGACGAGCAGTACTTC.

This clonotype was observed a handful of times. V is TRBV2 and J is TRBJ2-2, with D hard to call. The V gene's germline CDR1 is SNHLY and CDR2 FYNNEI. CDR3 size: 14 residues. V shed 2 bases and J shed 0 bases, with 4 bases lying between them. The CDR3: CASSEIANTGELFF. The CDR3, as DNA: TGTGCCAGCAGTGAAATCGCGAACACCGGGGAGCTGTTTTTT.

This clonotype was detected ten times or more. This sequence joins TRBV28 and TRBJ1-2, with 10 bases aligning to TRBD1. The CDR3 loop spans 15 amino acids. V trimming: 5 bases; J trimming: 8 bases; junction bases outside the gene matches: 11. Germline V gene sequence: CDR1 MDHEN, CDR2 SYDVKM. The CDR3 DNA sequence: TGTGCCAGCAGTCCGACAGGGGGCTGGAGGGGGGGCTACACCTTC. It encodes CASSPTGGWRGGYTF.

As for this clonotype: This may arise from a read error, as a much more abundant clone is one base away. The chain carries TRBV2 and TRBJ2-7; D might be TRBD1 (6 bases). Germline CDR1 is SNHLY and CDR2 is FYNNEI. The CDR3 loop spans 11 amino acids. The CDR3 reads CASRPERDIRF. For the CDR3, the DNA is TGTGCCAGCAGACCGGAAAGGGACATACGCTTC.

The chain is built from TRBV20-1 and TRBJ2-7, with a possible D match to TRBD1 (5 bases). This CDR3 contains 13 residues. V shed 6 bases and J shed 5 bases, with 17 bases lying between them. In germline, CDR1 is DFQATT, CDR2 SNEGSKA (reference sequence). In DNA form, the CDR3 reads TGCAGTGCGGATCAAATTGTGGACAACGAGCAGTACTTC. Protein product: CSADQIVDNEQYF.

This clonotype was seen more than once but under ten times. V and J are TRBV7-9 and TRBJ2-7; 8 bases match TRBD2. J lost 6 bases, V lost 5 bases, and 18 bases had no gene match. The CDR3 spans 17 residues. Germline CDR1 and CDR2: SEHNR and FQNEAQ (reference sequence). The CDR3, as DNA: TGTGCCAGCAGCCCCCGCGGCCCGGGACTAGAATCGTTCGAGCAGTACTTC. Translated, it gives CASSPRGPGLESFEQYF.

This clonotype was detected many times. The chain recombines TRBV27 with TRBJ2-3; D remains ambiguous. The germline V and J ends were trimmed by 8 bases and 6 bases, with 9 bases remaining between them. The CDR3 totals 11 residues. The V gene's germline CDR1 is MNHEY and CDR2 SMNVEV (reference sequence). CDR3 sequence (DNA): TGTGCCAGCCCGAGAAAGGATACGCAGTATTTT. Its translation: CASPRKDTQYF.

The chain links TRBV12-5 to TRBJ2-5; TRBD2 might be the D (5 bases). V lost 5 bases and J lost 4, with 14 bases in between. Germline V gene lookup returns CDR1 LGHNT and CDR2 FRNRAP. The CDR3 runs 14 residues. In nucleotides, the CDR3 is TGTGCTAGTGGTCCCCCGGGATTACCAGAGACCCAGTACTTC. Translation gives CASGPPGLPETQYF.

The rearrangement joins TRBV11-2 to TRBJ2-2, with TRBD1 matching over 7 bases. CDR3 length: 15 residues. Germline V gene sequence: CDR1 SGHAT, CDR2 FQNNGV. V lost 5 bases and J lost 10; bases outside the gene matches: 13. CDR3 bases: TGTGCCAGCAGCCCAGGGACAGCGAGTAGTAAGGAGCTGTTTTTT. Amino acid sequence: CASSPGTASSKELFF.

There are many counts of this clonotype. The CDR3 region has the DNA TGTGCCATCAGTGAGGCCGGGGGGGCCTACGAGCAGTACTTC. Its translation is CAISEAGGAYEQYF. The V call is TRBV10-3, the J call TRBJ2-7, with 8 bases that match TRBD2. The CDR3 is 14 amino acids. CDR1 is ENHRY and CDR2 is SYGVKD in the germline V gene. J was trimmed by 2 bases and V by 2 bases; bases with no gene match: 2.

This clonotype was found many times. This rearrangement joins TRBV7-2 to TRBJ2-3; tentative D call: TRBD2 (5 bases). The V gene's germline CDR1 is SGHTA and CDR2 FQGNSA. V dropped 2 bases and J dropped 2 bases, with 17 bases sitting between them. This CDR3 region has 17 residues. This CDR3 is CASSLRWGLADTDTQYF. The CDR3 nucleotides read TGTGCCAGCAGCTTAAGGTGGGGTCTAGCCGACACAGATACGCAGTATTTT.

This clonotype is deemed medium-sized (0.01 to 0.1%). The chain employs TRBV4-1 and TRBJ2-1; no firm D call. Germline-derived CDR1 and CDR2 are MGHRA and YSYEKL. This CDR3 has 13 residues. The germline V and J ends were trimmed by 0 bases and 4 bases, with 4 bases remaining between them. The CDR3 coding sequence is TGCGCCAGCAGCCAAGATGGGTACAATGAGCAGTTCTTC. Its translation: CASSQDGYNEQFF.

This clonotype was observed at least ten times. The rearrangement links TRBV18 to TRBJ2-3; D is unresolved. CDR3 size: 13 residues. Trimming removed 6 bases from V and 2 bases from J, with 9 bases in between. CDR1 is KGHSH and CDR2 is LQKENI in the germline V gene. The CDR3 loop is CASSSTPTDTQYF. For the CDR3, the DNA is TGTGCCAGCTCTTCGACCCCCACAGATACGCAGTATTTT.

This clonotype showed up many times. The chain is built from TRBV7-9 and TRBJ2-3; D remains ambiguous. Looked up from germline, CDR1 is SEHNR and CDR2 is FQNEAQ (reference sequence). Between the trimmed V and J ends, which lost 2 bases and 4 bases, there was a span of 13 bases. CDR3 length equals 15 residues. Written as DNA, the CDR3 is TGTGCCAGCAGCTTATCGGCCCTAGTTGCAGATACGCAGTATTTT. This sequence encodes CASSLSALVADTQYF.

Ten or more counts support this clonotype. The chain uses TRBV4-1 and TRBJ1-1; D call uncertain. The CDR3 consists of 15 residues. CDR1 is MGHRA and CDR2 is YSYEKL in the germline V gene. V was cut by 0 bases and J by 4 bases, with 12 bases left in between. The CDR3 spells CASSQDRSSGTEAFF. For the CDR3, the DNA is TGCGCCAGCAGCCAAGATCGGTCCTCGGGCACTGAAGCTTTCTTT.

This clonotype was counted between two and nine times. One base away lies a much larger clone, so this may be a sequencing read error. The chain couples TRBV20-1 to TRBJ1-5; D unresolved. The germline gives CDR1 DFQATT, CDR2 SNEGSKA (reference sequence). The CDR3 has 15 residues. In DNA, the CDR3 is TGCAGTGCAAAGGGTGCGGATTATAGCAGTCAGCCCCAGCATTTT. Its translation: CSAKGADYSSQPQHF.

In this sample, this clonotype turned up many times. V usage is TRBV27 and J usage is TRBJ2-7, with D hard to call. CDR3 length: 14 amino acids. V lost 5 bases and J 3 bases, leaving 14 bases between the germline ends. CDR1 is MNHEY and CDR2 is SMNVEV in the germline V gene (reference sequence). The CDR3: CASSQSQANYEQYV. Here the CDR3 DNA reads TGTGCCAGCAGTCAATCCCAAGCCAACTACGAGCAGTACGTC.

On this clonotype: Given the absence of the conserved phenylalanine or tryptophan at the CDR3 end, a read error is likely. V is TRBV14 and J is TRBJ2-1, with D hard to call. CDR3 size: 15 residues. CDR1 is SGHDN and CDR2 is FVKESK in the germline V gene. The CDR3: CASSQDRFVKNEQFI. As DNA, the CDR3 is TGTGCAAGCAGCCAAGATCGGTTCGTTAAAAATGAGCAGTTCATC.

This clonotype was picked up many times. The gene calls are TRBV28 and TRBJ2-1; D is ambiguous. This CDR3 region has 14 residues. Germline V CDR1 and CDR2: MDHEN, SYDVKM. V shed 4 bases and J shed 4 bases, with 11 bases lying between them. The CDR3 sequence: CASSYGSGYNEQFF. The CDR3 nucleotides read TGTGCCAGCAGTTATGGCTCGGGTTACAATGAGCAGTTCTTC. The variable domain in full, with the rest retrieved from reference TRBV28 and TRBJ2-1, is DVKVTQSSRYLVKRTGEKVFLECVQDMDHENMFWYRQDPGLGLRLIYFSYDVKMKEKGDIPEGYSVSREKKERFSLILESASTNQTSMYLCASSYGSGYNEQFFGPGTRLTVL.

Regarding this clonotype: A much larger clone lies a single base off, so this may be a read error. The chain carries TRBV28 and TRBJ1-1; D unresolved. V was trimmed by 2 bases and J by 5 bases, leaving 3 bases between them. This CDR3 contains 11 residues. Germline loops: CDR1 MDHEN, CDR2 SYDVKM. This CDR3 reads CASSLKTEAFF. The CDR3 nucleotides read TGTGCCAGCAGTTTAAAGACTGAAGCTTTCTTT.

A note on this clonotype: Since a much larger clone is just one base distant, this may be a read error. This chain links TRBV19 with TRBJ2-5; D gene unclear. CDR3 length equals 12 residues. CDR1 LNHDA and CDR2 SQIVND come from the germline V gene (reference sequence). The DNA of the CDR3 is TGTGCCATTAGTATGATGAGAGAGACCCAGTACTTC. Translating it yields CAISMMRETQYF.

This clonotype was seen a handful of times. V usage is TRBV7-9 and J usage is TRBJ2-1; D gene unclear. The germline CDR1 and CDR2 sequences are SEHNR and FQNEAQ (reference sequence). The length of the CDR3 is 14 residues. Trimming left V 1 base short and J 6 bases short, with 10 bases between. CDR3 bases: TGTGCCAGCAGCTTAGGTTCATTCAGCAATGAGCAGTTCTTC. It translates to CASSLGSFSNEQFF.

By share, this clonotype ranks as medium-sized. V gene TRBV6-2 or TRBV6-3 combines with J gene TRBJ2-1; D perhaps matches TRBD1 (6 bases). The CDR3 loop spans 20 amino acids. The V and J ends lost 0 bases and 0 bases respectively, with 21 bases between them. CDR1 and CDR2 (germline): MNHEY, SVGEGT. The CDR3 sequence is CASSYSSGQIATGSYNEQFF. The DNA of the CDR3 is TGTGCCAGCAGTTACTCCTCGGGACAAATCGCGACGGGCTCCTACAATGAGCAGTTCTTC.